The 10 T cell receptor beta chains given below trace back to one sample, sequenced in a study of cytomegalovirus exposure and HLA in healthy donors (TCRdb year 2017). The library came from the immunoSEQ multiplex PCR assay. For the multiplex PCR, a mixture combining 60 forward primers for TCR Vbeta segments and 13 reverse primers for TCR Jbeta segments was used. The immuneACCESS repertoire file appears here via TCRdb, limited to in-frame rearrangements. These files lack a portion of the clones; in checked studies, under half of the deficit traces to unresolved V genes, and the cause of the others is not known. The sample profile shows about 100,000 clones; around 80% of them were found once. Around 5% of the sample is taken by the ten largest. The sequencing input was PBMCs. All receptors derive from a woman aged 18-29 years in good health and CMV-seropositive.

This clone was found once. J is TRBJ2-1 and V is TRBV13; 13 positions match TRBD2. V lost 5 bases and J lost 0; bases outside the gene matches: 4. The CDR3 contains 17 residues. CDR1 is PRHDT and CDR2 is FYEKMQ in the germline V gene (reference sequence). CDR3 amino acids: CASSPRTSGSSYNEQFF. Here the CDR3 DNA reads TGTGCCAGCAGCCCGAGGACTAGCGGGAGCTCCTACAATGAGCAGTTCTTC.

The rearrangement joins TRBV12-5 to TRBJ2-2; no reliable D call. V was cut by 6 bases and J by 4 bases, with 6 bases left in between. Germline loops: CDR1 LGHNT, CDR2 FRNRAP. The CDR3 sequence is 12 residues long. The CDR3 protein is CASGPGTGELFF. The CDR3 DNA sequence: TGTGCTAGTGGGCCCGGCACCGGGGAGCTGTTTTTT.

The chain links TRBV5-3 to TRBJ2-7, with TRBD2 identical over 8 bases. TRBV5-3 is identified as an open reading frame with a role that is uncertain. The V and J ends lost 4 bases and 2 bases, in that order; junction bases with no gene match: 11. The CDR3 is 16 residues long. The CDR3 DNA sequence: TGTGCCAGAAGCCCCGGACTAGCTCTCTCACCCTACGAGCAGTACTTC. Protein sequence: CARSPGLALSPYEQYF.

The rearrangement links TRBV11-3 to TRBJ2-3; 11 nucleotides match TRBD2. J lost 1 base, V lost 4 bases, and 4 bases had no gene match. The CDR3 length is 16 residues. The V gene's germline CDR1 is SGHNT and CDR2 YENEEA. CDR3 in DNA: TGTGCCAGCAGCTCTGGGACTAGCGGTCGCACAGATACGCAGTATTTT. Translation: CASSSGTSGRTDTQYF.

V usage is TRBV28 and J usage is TRBJ2-2; 7 bases are shared with TRBD1. Germline assignment: CDR1 MDHEN and CDR2 SYDVKM. J was trimmed by 1 base and V by 8 bases; bases with no gene match: 7. This CDR3 is built from 15 residues. The CDR3, as DNA: TGTGCCAGCCGACTGAGACAGGGGAACACCGGGGAGCTGTTTTTT. This translates into CASRLRQGNTGELFF.

This rearrangement joins TRBV18 to TRBJ1-1; 7 positions agree with TRBD1. The CDR3 loop spans 19 amino acids. The V segment lost 3 bases and the J segment 2 bases; nucleotides outside the gene matches: 18. In germline, CDR1 is KGHSH, CDR2 LQKENI. CDR3 DNA: TGTGCCAGCTCACCCACACGGACAGGTGGGCAAGGGGGCAACACTGAAGCTTTCTTT. Its translation: CASSPTRTGGQGGNTEAFF.

V gene TRBV6-1 combines with J gene TRBJ2-5; possible D gene TRBD1, 6 bases. In germline, CDR1 is MNHNS, CDR2 SASEGT. V lost 6 bases and J 5 bases, leaving 16 bases between the germline ends. The CDR3 is made up of 14 amino acids. As DNA, the CDR3 is TGTGCCAGCAGCCCAACAGGGCGAGGGGAGACCCAGTACTTC. Encoded protein: CASSPTGRGETQYF.

CDR3: CASSLGGGLSTDTQYF. CDR3 nucleotides: TGCGCCAGCAGCTTGGGGGGGGGCCTAAGCACAGATACGCAGTATTTT. This chain joins TRBV5-1 and TRBJ2-3; D is possibly TRBD2 (7 bases). Germline V lookup: CDR1 SGHRS, CDR2 YFSETQ. The CDR3 covers 16 residues. V was trimmed by 0 bases and J by 0 bases, leaving 11 bases between them.

The rearrangement joins TRBV2 to TRBJ1-1, with TRBD1 matching over 10 bases. V trimming: 5 bases; J trimming: 5 bases; junction bases outside the gene matches: 14. The CDR3 length is 17 residues. CDR1 SNHLY and CDR2 FYNNEI come from the germline V gene. The CDR3 DNA reads TGTGCCAGCAGTACGAGTCGGGACAGGGGTTCTGGTACTGAAGCTTTCTTT. It codes for CASSTSRDRGSGTEAFF. The whole variable domain, remainder taken from reference TRBV2 and TRBJ1-1, is EPEVTQTPSHQVTQMGQEVILRCVPISNHLYFYWYRQILGQKVEFLVSFYNNEISEKSEIFDDQFSVERPDGSNFTLKIRSTKLEDSAMYFCASSTSRDRGSGTEAFFGQGTRLTVV.

This chain links TRBV5-4 with TRBJ1-1; D ambiguous. CDR1 is SGHNT, CDR2 YYREEE, per germline (reference sequence). The CDR3 has 12 residues. Trimming took 3 bases from V and 5 from J, leaving 8 bases between them. CDR3 sequence reads: CASSWEGTEAFF. CDR3 sequence (DNA): TGTGCCAGCAGCTGGGAGGGAACTGAAGCTTTCTTT.